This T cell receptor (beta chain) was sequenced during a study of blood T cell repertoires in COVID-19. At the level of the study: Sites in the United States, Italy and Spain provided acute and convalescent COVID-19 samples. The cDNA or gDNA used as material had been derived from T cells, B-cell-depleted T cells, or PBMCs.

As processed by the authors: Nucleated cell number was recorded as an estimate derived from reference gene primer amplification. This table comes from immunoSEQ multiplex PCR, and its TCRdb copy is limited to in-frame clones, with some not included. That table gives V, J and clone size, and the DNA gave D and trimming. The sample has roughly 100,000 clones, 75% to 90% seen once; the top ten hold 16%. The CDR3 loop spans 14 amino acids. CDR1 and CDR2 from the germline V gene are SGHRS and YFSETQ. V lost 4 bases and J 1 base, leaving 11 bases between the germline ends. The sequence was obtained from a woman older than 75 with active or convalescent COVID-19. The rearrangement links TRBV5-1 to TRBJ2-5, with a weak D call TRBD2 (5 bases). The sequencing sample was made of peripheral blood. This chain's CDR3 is CASSPEDPQETQYF. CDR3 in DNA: TGCGCCAGCAGCCCGGAGGACCCCCAAGAGACCCAGTACTTC.